Listed below are T cell receptor beta chains from one sample, sequenced in a study of cytotoxic CD8 clonotypes in ibrutinib-treated CLL. This table comes from immunoSEQ multiplex PCR, and its TCRdb copy is limited to in-frame clones, with some not included. The sample holds about 140,000 clones, about 80% seen once. The sequences come from PBMCs, collected after 12 months of ibrutinib treatment. These receptors were obtained from a human donor with chronic lymphocytic leukemia. Both conserved end residues are part of each CDR3. Expanded clones are given a class, and other clones once, few, many or no size at all.

clone_size	v_call	j_call	cdr3_aa
-	TRBV15	TRBJ1-1	CATSRDINPNTEAFF
-	TRBV6-5	TRBJ1-1	CASSRYWDTEAFF
-	TRBV11-2	TRBJ2-7	CASSDPLGQGDYEQYF
-	TRBV6-1	TRBJ2-7	CASSEHPYEQYF
-	TRBV6-1	TRBJ1-3	CASSETFAGDRPIYF
-	TRBV30	TRBJ2-1	CAWNEQFF
once	TRBV7-9	TRBJ1-3	CASSGGWDTIYF
few	TRBV28	TRBJ1-5	CASSLSLAGRYQPQHF
-	TRBV6-5	TRBJ1-2	CASSYGTGSYGYTF
-	TRBV19	TRBJ1-5	CASRSGTGVMGNQPQHF
-	TRBV6-1	TRBJ1-2	CASSLQGLSYGYTF
-	TRBV6-1	TRBJ1-2	CASSESPTGYGYTF
-	TRBV7-8	TRBJ1-2	CASSLSRGRGYTF
-	TRBV5-1	TRBJ2-2	CATGTGQGNTGELFF
-	TRBV28	TRBJ1-3	CASSLLGSTGNTIYF
once	TRBV7-6	TRBJ2-7	CASSSGVAGPYEQYF
few	TRBV4-2	TRBJ2-7	CASSPGQGQNYEQYF
-	TRBV29-1	TRBJ2-7	CSVGPRSGDYEQYF
-	TRBV4-3	TRBJ1-1	CASSQDWGAATEAFF
-	TRBV11-2	TRBJ2-7	CASSLGGPQGQQYF
-	TRBV7-9	TRBJ1-6	CASSPFTGGVSPLHF
-	TRBV2	TRBJ2-4	CASSEVAGLAKNIQYF
-	TRBV5-1	TRBJ1-1	CASSLGGMAFF
few	TRBV7-2	TRBJ1-6	CASSLGVLSSYNSPLHF
-	TRBV28	TRBJ1-5	CASSFSQPQHF
-	TRBV15	TRBJ2-5	CATSRAWGNEIETQYF
once	TRBV30	TRBJ1-3	CAWSVGGNTIYF
-	TRBV6-4	TRBJ2-2	CASRRQGLGTGELFF
-	TRBV6-5	TRBJ1-1	CASSYSGENTEAFF
-	TRBV18	TRBJ2-7	CASSPQTGEQYF
-	TRBV2	TRBJ1-2	CASSADSYGYTF
-	TRBV19	TRBJ2-2	CATQGFPNTGELFF
-	TRBV5-6	TRBJ1-6	CASSLGQLNSPLHF
-	TRBV9	TRBJ2-7	CASSPEIAGTGGEQYF
few	TRBV5-1	TRBJ2-1	CASRAPGSPYNEQFF